Below, 26 T cell receptor beta chains from the same sample are listed, as sequenced in a study of blood T cells in healthy people across ages (dated by TCRdb to the mid-2010s). The library relied on 5' RACE. TCRdb shows the sequencer as Illumina HiSeq 2500. A second 7 to 11 cycle PCR used a sample-barcoded 5' primer and a J-beta primer mix. Using fastp trimming at Q25 and MiXCR clonotype assembly, TCRdb reanalyzed the public sequencing data and kept in-frame beta chains. Every CDR3 protein is listed once, alongside the most common genes and DNA of its rows. The sample data list some 1.5 million distinct CDR3 sequences, and roughly 30% of these were observed just once. The biggest ten clones account for roughly 8% of the sample. Sequencing used blood. Source of these receptors: a woman in her twenties or thirties in good health.

This clonotype turned up a few times. V usage is TRBV5-1 and J usage is TRBJ2-2; perhaps TRBD1 as D (5 bases). The CDR3 totals 15 residues. Germline CDR1 and CDR2: SGHRS and YFSETQ. V was clipped by 3 bases and J by 6 bases, with 15 bases between them. The CDR3 sequence is CASSYPNQGPGELFF. CDR3 nucleotide sequence: TGCGCCAGCAGCTACCCAAACCAGGGCCCCGGGGAGCTGTTTTTT.

The gene calls are TRBV27 and TRBJ2-7, with a tentative D call TRBD1 (5 bases). Trimming took off 5 bases at V and 3 bases at J, with 11 bases between the two ends. From germline, CDR1 is MNHEY and CDR2 SMNVEV (reference sequence). The CDR3 sequence is 13 residues long. CDR3: CASSKDIYYEQYF. Written as DNA, the CDR3 is TGTGCCAGCAGTAAGGACATTTACTACGAGCAGTACTTC.

The rearrangement links TRBV29-1 to TRBJ2-7, with D perhaps matching TRBD1 or TRBD2 (5 bases each). The V end was cut by 4 bases, the J end by 7 bases, with 11 bases between. The CDR3 is made up of 11 amino acids. CDR1 SQVTM and CDR2 ANQGSEA come from the germline V gene. CDR3 sequence (DNA): TGCAGCGTTGTAGGGACGTGTGAGCAGTACTTC. Its protein is CSVVGTCEQYF.

Concerning this clonotype itself: A much larger clone lies a single base off, so this may be a read error. The genes are TRBV11-2 and TRBJ2-1; 10 positions agree with TRBD2. Germline CDR1 reads SGHAT; CDR2 reads FQNNGV. There are 15 residues in the CDR3. V lost 7 bases and J lost 11; bases outside the gene matches: 14. CDR3 DNA sequence: TGTGCCAGCACCCGAGTAAGCGGGAGGGCTATTAAGCAGTTCTTC. Protein product: CASTRVSGRAIKQFF.

The chain uses TRBV3-1 and TRBJ2-5; the D is unclear. The V gene lost 2 bases and the J gene lost 12 bases, with 19 bases spanning the gap. The CDR3 is 14 residues long. Germline-derived CDR1 and CDR2 are LGHDT and YNNKEL (reference sequence). The CDR3, as DNA: TGTGCCAGCAGCCAAATTGTCAATAACAATGAAGAGTACTTC. This encodes CASSQIVNNNEEYF.

Concerning this clonotype: An end of the junction does not agree with germline; a read error may underlie this. The chain recombines TRBV20-1 with TRBJ2-3, with 9 bases matching TRBD2. The germline CDR1 and CDR2 sequences are DFQATT and SNEGSKA (reference sequence). CDR3 size: 14 residues. CDR3 sequence: CSTSGHPSTDTQYF. The CDR3 DNA reads as TGCAGTACTAGCGGGCACCCTTCCACAGATACGCAGTATTTT.

This clonotype came up a few times. The chain has TRBV5-1 and TRBJ1-2; tentatively, D is TRBD1 (5 bases). CDR1 is SGHRS, CDR2 YFSETQ, per germline. V lost 5 bases and J 6 bases, leaving 11 bases between the germline ends. The CDR3 consists of 12 residues. As DNA, the CDR3 is TGCGCCAGCAGTCGTGGGGACCATGGCTACACCTTC. The encoded protein is CASSRGDHGYTF.

Details on this clonotype: At one of its ends the junction is not consistent with the germline gene, which may arise from a read error. The chain is built from TRBV7-2 and TRBJ2-6; D call uncertain. Germline CDR1 and CDR2: SGHTA and FQGNSA. The CDR3 sequence is 17 residues long. In DNA, the CDR3 is TGTGCCAACAGCTTAGGGCGCCTTGGGTCTGGGGCCAACGTCCTGACTTTC. The encoded protein is CANSLGRLGSGANVLTF.

V and J are TRBV30 and TRBJ2-6, with TRBD2 as a possible D gene (7 bases). Between the trimmed V and J ends, which lost 2 bases and 2 bases, there was a span of 16 bases. The germline V gene has CDR1 GTSNPN and CDR2 SVGIG (reference sequence). This CDR3 is 17 amino acids long. The CDR3 DNA sequence: TGTGCCTGGAGTTCTCTAGGGGGGGGTCCTGGGGCCAACGTCCTGACTTTC. Translated, it gives CAWSSLGGGPGANVLTF.

The V and J genes are TRBV15 and TRBJ2-7, with 7 bases that match TRBD2. TRBJ2-5 matches the DNA end more closely, so the J call is doubtful. Germline lookup yields CDR1 LNHNV and CDR2 YYDKDF (reference sequence). CDR3 size: 14 residues. CDR3 protein: CATSIDVREETQYF. CDR3 coding DNA: TGTGCCACCAGCATCGACGTGCGGGAGGAGACCCAGTACTTC.

The chain links TRBV20-1 to TRBJ1-5; D is unclear. V lost 0 bases, J lost 7 bases, and 13 bases lay in between. This CDR3 is 14 amino acids long. In germline, CDR1 is DFQATT, CDR2 SNEGSKA (reference sequence). The CDR3, as DNA: TGCAGTGCTAGAGATCCCCAAGTGGGGCAGCCCCAGCATTTT. It translates to CSARDPQVGQPQHF.

At least ten counts were recorded for this clonotype. The rearrangement links TRBV6-1 to TRBJ2-7, with TRBD1 matching 7 bases. Trimming cost V 6 bases and J 5 bases; bases outside gene matches: 7. The CDR3 covers 13 residues. CDR1 MNHNS and CDR2 SASEGT come from the germline V gene. In nucleotides, the CDR3 is TGTGCCAGCAGACCGACAGGGTCCAACGAGCAGTACTTC. Translated, it gives CASRPTGSNEQYF.

This clonotype has at least ten counts. The chain uses TRBV4-1 and TRBJ2-3, with D possibly matching TRBD1 (5 bases). Trimming shortened V by 0 bases and J by 5 bases, and 12 bases separated the two germline ends. The CDR3 is made up of 15 amino acids. Germline lookup yields CDR1 MGHRA and CDR2 YSYEKL. The CDR3 DNA reads as TGCGCCAGCAGCCAAGAGGGGCCGCAGAGAGATACGCAGTATTTT. Protein: CASSQEGPQRDTQYF.

This clonotype was counted only a few times. The V and J genes are TRBV20-1 and TRBJ1-5, with unresolved D. From germline, CDR1 is DFQATT and CDR2 SNEGSKA (reference sequence). This CDR3 contains 12 residues. V dropped 2 bases and J dropped 7 bases, with 9 bases sitting between them. CDR3 sequence reads: CSARFRVQPQHF. CDR3 DNA: TGCAGTGCTAGATTCCGGGTCCAGCCCCAGCATTTT.

This clonotype appeared many times. The rearrangement uses TRBV6-2 or TRBV6-3 and TRBJ2-7; D is possibly TRBD1 or TRBD2 (5 bases each). CDR1 and CDR2 (germline): MNHEY, SVGEGT. V shed 0 bases and J shed 5 bases, with 11 bases lying between them. This CDR3 comprises 14 residues. The CDR3 region is CASSYSGGTDEQYF. The CDR3 region has the DNA TGTGCCAGCAGTTACTCTGGGGGAACCGACGAGCAGTACTTC.

This clonotype has a count of ten or more. The CDR3 protein is CATSRTGEAVETQYF. In DNA form, the CDR3 reads TGTGCCACCTCCAGAACAGGGGAGGCAGTAGAGACCCAGTACTTC. The V gene is TRBV24-1, the J gene TRBJ2-5; D possibly corresponds to TRBD1 (7 bases). In germline, CDR1 is KGHDR, CDR2 SFDVKD. V lost 9 bases, J lost 4 bases, and 20 bases lay in between. This CDR3 is 15 amino acids long.

The genes are TRBV12-5 and TRBJ2-5, with 7 bases lining up with TRBD1. J lost 4 bases, V lost 0 bases, and 11 bases had no gene match. This CDR3 contains 17 residues. Germline CDR1 and CDR2: LGHNT and FRNRAP. CDR3 DNA: TGTGCTAGTGGTTTGGTAGCGCGAGGGCACAGGGGAGAGACCCAGTACTTC. Its protein product is CASGLVARGHRGETQYF.

This clonotype was counted between two and nine times. This chain joins TRBV20-1 and TRBJ2-3; 9 bases line up with TRBD2. Germline V gene data show CDR1 as DFQATT and CDR2 as SNEGSKA (reference sequence). Losses at the gene ends were 0 bases for V and 5 bases for J; bases not matched to a gene: 6. This CDR3 comprises 15 residues. The CDR3 DNA reads as TGCAGTGCTAGAGATCAGGGCGGGAGGGGAGATACGCAGTATTTT. Its translation: CSARDQGGRGDTQYF.

About this clonotype: A read error may explain this, as a much larger clone is one base away. Since no conserved phenylalanine or tryptophan closes the CDR3, a read error is the likely cause. The chain carries TRBV7-2 and TRBJ2-4, with D possibly TRBD1 on 6 matching bases. Trimming shortened V by 5 bases and J by 12 bases, and 29 bases separated the two germline ends. CDR3 length equals 17 residues. Per germline, CDR1 SGHTA and CDR2 FQGNSA. CDR3 residues: CASSPQIGQQPVGAQYV. The CDR3, as DNA: TGTGCCAGCAGCCCCCAAATCGGGCAGCAGCCAGTGGGGGCTCAGTACGTC.

This clonotype was counted between two and nine times. The V call is TRBV18, the J call TRBJ1-1; D might be TRBD1 (6 bases). Germline-derived CDR1 and CDR2 are KGHSH and LQKENI. Trimming left V 6 bases short and J 3 bases short, with 17 bases between. The CDR3 runs to 15 residues. This chain's CDR3 is CASSEKQGMDTEAFF. The CDR3 nucleotides read TGTGCCAGCTCGGAGAAACAGGGTATGGACACTGAAGCTTTCTTT. Combining the CDR3 with reference TRBV18 and TRBJ1-1 gives the whole variable domain NAGVMQNPRHLVRRRGQEARLRCSPMKGHSHVYWYRQLPEEGLKFMVYLQKENIIDESGMPKERFSAEFPKEGPSILRIQQVVRGDSAAYFCASSEKQGMDTEAFFGQGTRLTVV.

The sample holds many counts of this clonotype. The chain employs TRBV5-5 and TRBJ2-1; 9 positions match TRBD2. With V trimmed by 3 bases and J by 6 bases, 7 bases remained unmatched. The CDR3 extends over 15 amino acids. Germline V CDR1 and CDR2: SGHKS, YYEKEE (reference sequence). The DNA for the CDR3 is TGTGCCAGCAGCTCTAGCGGGGAGAGTTCCAATGAGCAGTTCTTC. Translation gives CASSSSGESSNEQFF. Filled out from reference TRBV5-5 and TRBJ2-1, the complete variable domain reads DAGVTQSPTHLIKTRGQQVTLRCSPISGHKSVSWYQQVLGQGPQFIFQYYEKEERGRGNFPDRFSARQFPNYSSELNVNALLLGDSALYLCASSSSGESSNEQFFGPGTRLTVL.

This clonotype came up a few times. The chain has TRBV4-3 and TRBJ2-7; D not resolved. The germline gives CDR1 LGHNA, CDR2 YSLEER. The length of the CDR3 is 14 residues. Trimming stripped 0 bases from V and 3 bases from J, with 9 bases between. The CDR3 is CASSQDRSGYEQYF. The CDR3 DNA reads as TGCGCCAGCAGCCAAGACCGCAGTGGCTACGAGCAGTACTTC.

In this sample, this clonotype turned up a few times. The chain has TRBV20-1 and TRBJ2-1, with D possibly TRBD2 on 5 matching bases. The CDR3 length is 12 residues. Trimming stripped 5 bases from V and 8 bases from J, with 13 bases between. Germline loops: CDR1 DFQATT, CDR2 SNEGSKA (reference sequence). The CDR3 reads CSASLGVDEQFF. The CDR3 nucleotides read TGCAGTGCTTCCTTGGGAGTTGATGAGCAGTTCTTC.

This clonotype has a count of ten or more. The rearrangement links TRBV6-8 to TRBJ2-5, with 8 bases aligning to TRBD1. Germline V gives CDR1 MNHGY, CDR2 SAAAGT. CDR3 size: 14 residues. The ends lost 8 bases at V and 3 bases at J; junction bases unmatched: 8. DNA of the CDR3: TGTGCCAGCCCTACCCCGGACAGGGAAGAGACCCAGTACTTC. Amino acid sequence: CASPTPDREETQYF.

Regarding this clonotype: Possible read error: a much larger clone is one base away. The chain recombines TRBV28 with TRBJ2-1; perhaps D is TRBD1 or TRBD2 (5 bases each). The CDR3 consists of 13 residues. CDR1 MDHEN and CDR2 SYDVKM come from the germline V gene. The CDR3 DNA follows: TGTGTTACGCACGGGGCGAGGGCGACTGAGCAGTGCTTC. Translating it yields CVTHGARATEQCF.

On this clonotype: The junction does not match germline at one end; this may be a read error. V and J are TRBV9 and TRBJ2-5; 9 bases fit TRBD2. Looked up from germline, CDR1 is SGDLS and CDR2 is YYNGEE. The CDR3 has 15 amino acids. Here the CDR3 reads CASGVGLAGQETQYF. The CDR3 DNA follows: TGTGCCAGCGGCGTAGGCCTAGCGGGGCAAGAGACCCAGTACTTC.